This T cell receptor (beta chain) was documented in a study of blood T cell repertoires in COVID-19. Study-level background: COVID-19 samples, acute and convalescent, were from the United States, Italy and Spain.

In the original workflow: Amplified reference gene primers provided the basis for estimating nucleated cell counts. Sequencing was performed with immunoSEQ multiplex PCR; in TCRdb, only in-frame clones are kept and a portion is missing. The DNA gave D and trimming, while V, J and clone size come from that table. There are a few hundred thousand clones in the sample; 65% to 90% occur only once, and approximately 4.8% lies in the top ten. Sample: peripheral blood. This TCR was sampled from a man between 50 and 59 years old with acute or convalescent COVID-19.

CDR3 in amino acids: CASSYTGTGSTEAFF. The CDR3 DNA follows: TGTGCCAGCAGTTACACCGGGACAGGGAGTACTGAAGCTTTCTTT. This chain connects TRBV6-5 to TRBJ1-1, with TRBD1 matching 9 bases. V dropped 2 bases and J dropped 5; count of bases not matched to a gene: 6. Germline V gene data show CDR1 as MNHEY and CDR2 as SVGAGI. The CDR3 is 15 residues long.